The next 18 T cell receptor beta chains were all read from a single sample in a study of vaccination and CD4 T cells after COVID-19. As for treatment: roughly 10-day PBMC culture with coronavirus spike peptide pools or control peptides (ViraFEST assay). From the unexposed donor, CD4+ T cells were collected ahead of the COVID-19 pandemic (2011-2018). Antigens for these TCRs are unknown. An Oncomine TCR Beta short-read assay was used to sequence the DNA from cultured CD4+ T cells. TCRdb processed the PCR reads anew with MiXCR; each CDR3 protein has one entry. The table lists about 7,000 distinct CDR3 sequences, around a third of them singletons, with 15% to 20% in the top ten. The sequenced sample was CD4+ T cells from blood, cultured in vitro. These receptors originate from a human donor in good health.

The chain carries TRBV28 and TRBJ1-5; D possibly corresponds to TRBD1 (6 bases). This CDR3 contains 17 residues. Trimming left V 4 bases short and J 5 bases short, with 21 bases between. The germline gives CDR1 MDHEN, CDR2 SYDVKM. The CDR3 spells CASSWGFPDSLDQPQHF. The DNA for the CDR3 is TGTGCCAGCAGTTGGGGTTTTCCGGACAGCCTAGATCAGCCCCAGCATTTT.

This chain links TRBV20-1 with TRBJ2-6; D is uncertain. CDR3 length equals 14 residues. The V and J ends lost 3 bases and 0 bases respectively, with 6 bases between them. The germline V gene encodes CDR1 DFQATT and CDR2 SNEGSKA (reference sequence). The DNA for the CDR3 is TGCAGTGCTAGGGCTTTCTCTGGGGCCAACGTCCTGACTTTC. Translation: CSARAFSGANVLTF.

This clonotype showed up just a few times. The chain links TRBV7-2 to TRBJ2-5; TRBD2 matches 10 bases. The CDR3 is made up of 13 amino acids. Germline CDR1 and CDR2: SGHTA and FQGNSA. V was pared by 3 bases and J by 5 bases, with 0 bases of the junction left unmatched. The CDR3 region has the DNA TGTGCCAGCAGCTTGGGACTAGCGGAGACCCAGTACTTC. Its protein is CASSLGLAETQYF.

This rearrangement joins TRBV20-1 to TRBJ2-2; TRBD1 is a possible D gene (6 bases). Trimming left V 3 bases short and J 6 bases short, with 8 bases between. This CDR3 is 12 amino acids long. Germline CDR1 and CDR2: DFQATT and SNEGSKA (reference sequence). CDR3 sequence reads: CSARAGAGELFF. CDR3 nucleotide sequence: TGCAGTGCTAGGGCAGGGGCCGGGGAGCTGTTTTTT.

The genes are TRBV7-2 and TRBJ2-3; possibly TRBD2 for D (6 bases). The length of the CDR3 is 12 residues. The germline V gene has CDR1 SGHTA and CDR2 FQGNSA. V was trimmed by 6 bases and J by 6 bases, leaving 10 bases between them. As DNA, the CDR3 is TGTGCCAGCAGGTCTAGCGCCGATACGCAGTATTTT. This codes for CASRSSADTQYF.

The rearrangement links TRBV19 to TRBJ2-7, with D perhaps matching TRBD1 or TRBD2 (5 bases each). This CDR3 has 13 residues. Germline V CDR1 and CDR2: LNHDA, SQIVND (reference sequence). Trimming cost V 1 base and J 3 bases, with 7 bases left between them. The CDR3 protein is CASSIGDGYEQYF. The CDR3 nucleotides are TGTGCCAGTAGTATAGGGGACGGCTACGAGCAGTACTTC.

The V call is TRBV4-1, the J call TRBJ1-2; TRBD1 matches 10 bases. The CDR3 is made up of 18 amino acids. Trimming cost V 1 base and J 4 bases; bases outside gene matches: 12. Germline CDR1 MGHRA, CDR2 YSYEKL. CDR3 nucleotides: TGCGCCAGCAGCCAAGGAAAGCTCAGACAGGGGGCCAGCTATGGCTACACCTTC. Translated, it gives CASSQGKLRQGASYGYTF.

The V and J genes are TRBV18 and TRBJ1-2; D not resolved. Deletions cut 4 bases from V and 3 bases from J, with 12 bases between. Germline-derived CDR1 and CDR2 are KGHSH and LQKENI. The CDR3 has 14 amino acids. CDR3 residues: CASSRAVSHYGYTF. In DNA, the CDR3 is TGTGCCAGCTCACGGGCCGTTAGCCACTATGGCTACACCTTC.

The chain carries TRBV29-1 and TRBJ2-3, with D hard to call. V lost 4 bases and J lost 6, with 14 bases in between. CDR1 is SQVTM and CDR2 is ANQGSEA in the germline V gene. The CDR3 spans 13 residues. CDR3 coding DNA: TGCAGCGTTGGGTCTAGGACCCCGGATACGCAGTATTTT. It translates to CSVGSRTPDTQYF.

This clonotype was seen only a few times. The chain joins TRBV6-5 to TRBJ2-1, with a possible D match to TRBD2 (6 bases). The CDR3 consists of 15 residues. Between the trimmed V and J ends, which lost 0 bases and 6 bases, there was a span of 12 bases. The germline V gene encodes CDR1 MNHEY and CDR2 SVGAGI. CDR3 bases: TGTGCCAGCAGTTACTCGATAGGACTAACCAATGAGCAGTTCTTC. Translation gives CASSYSIGLTNEQFF.

The chain has TRBV11-3 and TRBJ2-2; TRBD2 matches at 7 bases. The V and J ends lost 5 bases and 6 bases, in that order; junction bases with no gene match: 6. Germline CDR1 SGHNT, CDR2 YENEEA. The CDR3 extends over 14 amino acids. CDR3 loop: CASSPNRGAGELFF. CDR3 coding DNA: TGTGCCAGCAGCCCTAACCGGGGGGCCGGGGAGCTGTTTTTT.

There are a few counts of this clonotype. This rearrangement joins TRBV4-3 to TRBJ2-3; the D gene is possibly TRBD2 (6 bases). Germline CDR1 reads LGHNA; CDR2 reads YSLEER. Trimming shortened V by 0 bases and J by 3 bases, and 16 bases separated the two germline ends. This CDR3 spans 17 amino acids. The CDR3 loop reads CASSQDWGGVGTDTQYF. The CDR3 region has the DNA TGCGCCAGCAGCCAAGATTGGGGCGGGGTGGGGACAGATACGCAGTATTTT.

This clonotype came up a few times. V is TRBV20-1 and J is TRBJ1-5; D may be TRBD1 (6 bases). Germline V gene lookup returns CDR1 DFQATT and CDR2 SNEGSKA (reference sequence). The CDR3 has 12 residues. V was cut by 5 bases and J by 4 bases, with 9 bases left in between. The CDR3 here is CSARGGNQPQHF. CDR3 coding DNA: TGCAGTGCTCGAGGGGGGAATCAGCCCCAGCATTTT.

The J gene is TRBJ2-1, the V gene TRBV30; D may be TRBD2 (6 bases). Between the trimmed V and J ends, which lost 5 bases and 5 bases, there was a span of 13 bases. Germline V gene data show CDR1 as GTSNPN and CDR2 as SVGIG (reference sequence). The CDR3 contains 13 residues. The CDR3 region has the DNA TGTGCCTGGGGGACTTCCCGAGACAATGAGCAGTTCTTC. Residues: CAWGTSRDNEQFF.

This chain uses TRBV12-3 or TRBV12-4 with TRBJ1-2; TRBD1 might be the D (5 bases). V gave up 7 bases and J gave up 4 bases, with 19 bases separating them. The CDR3 is 15 amino acids. CDR3 nucleotides: TGTGCCAGCACCGCCGGGTCAGGGTCTGCCTATGGCTACACCTTC. This sequence encodes CASTAGSGSAYGYTF.

The gene calls are TRBV7-8 and TRBJ1-5, with 9 bases fitting TRBD1. Germline values: CDR1 SGHVS, CDR2 FQNEAQ. CDR3 length: 17 amino acids. V shed 0 bases and J 6 bases; nucleotides not matched to a gene: 9. CDR3 sequence reads: CASSLALQGAGRQPQHF. The DNA for the CDR3 is TGTGCCAGCAGCTTAGCCTTACAGGGGGCAGGTCGTCAGCCCCAGCATTTT.

This clonotype was recorded only once. The chain links TRBV5-1 to TRBJ2-5, with 7 bases aligning to TRBD2. This CDR3 has 13 amino acids. V lost 4 bases, J lost 2 bases, and 2 bases stayed unmatched. CDR1 is SGHRS, CDR2 YFSETQ, per germline. The CDR3 DNA reads TGCGCCAGCAGCGGGGGGGATCAAGAGACCCAGTACTTC. Encoded protein: CASSGGDQETQYF.

This clonotype was seen a single time. The rearrangement uses TRBV6-4 and TRBJ1-1, with D possibly TRBD1 on 5 matching bases. Trimming removed 8 bases at V and 1 base at J, with 17 bases between. Germline CDR1 and CDR2: MRHNA and SNTAGT. CDR3 size: 15 residues. The CDR3 region is CASSYSGGKNTEAFF. For the CDR3, the DNA is TGTGCCAGCTCGTATTCGGGGGGAAAGAACACTGAAGCTTTCTTT.